Listed below are T cell receptor beta chains from one sample, sequenced in a study of CXCR4 blockade with PD-1 therapy in pancreatic cancer. Data came from immunoSEQ multiplex PCR; TCRdb stores just in-frame clones and leaves some out. The top ten hold 18% of the sample, which has 3,200 or so clones, 50% seen once. The sample comprised tumor tissue. The receptors here all came from a human donor with pancreatic ductal adenocarcinoma. Both conserved end residues are part of each CDR3. D genes are given only for firm matches. The size of a clone is reported for some rows only, either as once, few or many, or as a class for expanded clones.

D gene	V gene	J gene	clone size	CDR3 DNA	CDR3 protein
NA	TRBV28	TRBJ1-2	NA	TGTGCCAGCAGCCTGACAGAAATATATGGCTACACCTTC	CASSLTEIYGYTF
TRBD1	TRBV18	TRBJ1-3	once	TGTGCCAGCTCCCCGGGACAGGGAGGAAACACCATATATTTT	CASSPGQGGNTIYF
NA	TRBV18	TRBJ1-1	NA	TGTGCCAGCTCACCAGCGGGATCTCAGAACACTGAAGCTTTCTTT	CASSPAGSQNTEAFF
NA	TRBV14	TRBJ1-1	once	TGTGCCAGCAGCCTAGGATGGGGCATGAACACTGAAGCTTTCTTT	CASSLGWGMNTEAFF
TRBD2	TRBV5-1	TRBJ2-2	NA	TGCGCCAGCAGCTGGGGGGGACTAGCGGGAGTTGTCACCGGGGAGCTGTTTTTT	CASSWGGLAGVVTGELFF
TRBD1	TRBV19	TRBJ1-2	NA	TGTGCCAGTAGTCCCAGGGACAGCACTTTTTATGGCTACACCTTC	CASSPRDSTFYGYTF
TRBD2	TRBV6-8	TRBJ2-7	medium-sized	TGTGCCAGCATCCTGACTAGCGGTGCCTACGAGCAGTACTTC	CASILTSGAYEQYF
TRBD1	TRBV11-3	TRBJ2-3	medium-sized	TGTGCCAGCAGCCTATCGGACAGGGTGGGAGATACGCAGTATTTT	CASSLSDRVGDTQYF
TRBD1	TRBV19	TRBJ2-5	NA	TGTGCCAGTAGTATAGGACCCAGGGGGCCTGAGACCCAGTACTTC	CASSIGPRGPETQYF
NA	TRBV29-1	TRBJ2-3	NA	TGCAGCGTTGGGGTAGGTGAGGGCTCTACGCAGTATTTT	CSVGVGEGSTQYF
TRBD2	TRBV18	TRBJ2-5	NA	TGTGCCAGCTCCCCTCCAAGCGGGAGTGAGACCCAGTACTTC	CASSPPSGSETQYF
TRBD2	TRBV30	TRBJ2-4	hyperexpanded	TGTGCCTGGAGCCCATCGACGGGGGGAAAAAACATTCAGTACTTC	CAWSPSTGGKNIQYF
NA	TRBV18	TRBJ2-5	NA	TGTGCCAGCTCACCCTCAGAAGGGACCCAGTACTTC	CASSPSEGTQYF
NA	TRBV10-3	TRBJ1-5	NA	TGTGCCATCAGTGAGGGGGCGGTGGGCAATCAGCCCCAGCATTTT	CAISEGAVGNQPQHF
TRBD2	TRBV6-8	TRBJ2-7	few	TGTGCCAGCACCCCCGGGACTAGCGGGGCCTCCTACGAGCAGTACTTC	CASTPGTSGASYEQYF
TRBD1	TRBV18	TRBJ2-2	NA	TGTGCCAGCTCACGGGACAGAGGATGGACCGGGGAGCTGTTTTTT	CASSRDRGWTGELFF
NA	TRBV15	TRBJ2-2	NA	TGTGCCACCAGCCCCCCTGAGAACACCGGGGAGCTGTTTTTT	CATSPPENTGELFF
TRBD1	TRBV9	TRBJ2-7	once	TGTGCCATTCGGGACAGGGGTTACGAGCAGTACTTC	CAIRDRGYEQYF
TRBD1	TRBV6-8	TRBJ1-2	large	TGTGCCAGCAGACCACGGACAGGGGCGATGTTTGATGGCTACACCTTC	CASRPRTGAMFDGYTF
NA	TRBV6-8	TRBJ2-2	medium-sized	TGTGCCAGCCTTCATACAGGGCTCACCGGGGAGCTGTTTTTT	CASLHTGLTGELFF
NA	TRBV30	TRBJ2-7	NA	TGTGCCTGGAGACACCGAGGGACCTACGAGCAGTACTTC	CAWRHRGTYEQYF
NA	TRBV2	TRBJ2-6	few	TGTGCCAGCACCTCCCCTTCTGGGGCCAACGTCCTGACTTTC	CASTSPSGANVLTF
NA	TRBV19	TRBJ2-6	once	TGTGCCAGTAGTATGGACTCGGGTAGTGGGGCCAACGTCCTGACTTTC	CASSMDSGSGANVLTF
NA	TRBV28	TRBJ2-2	few	TGTGCCAGCAGTTTATTTGGCGGGGAGCTGTTTTTT	CASSLFGGELFF
NA	TRBV27	TRBJ2-1	NA	TGTGCCAGCAGTTTATTTCGGGGGGCGGGTGAGCAGTTCTTC	CASSLFRGAGEQFF
NA	TRBV6-7	TRBJ2-3	NA	TGTGCCAGCAGGACGCTAGGGTCCTTCACAGATACGCAGTATTTT	CASRTLGSFTDTQYF
TRBD2	TRBV6-8	TRBJ2-1	NA	TGTGCCAGCAGGAATAGCGGGAGGGGTAATGAGCAGTTCTTC	CASRNSGRGNEQFF
NA	TRBV14	TRBJ2-3	NA	TGTGCCAGCAGCCAAGATTCGACGAAAGATACGCAGTATTTT	CASSQDSTKDTQYF
NA	TRBV18	TRBJ2-6	NA	TGTGCCAGCTCACCAATGGGCAGGGCCGTTTCTGGGGCCAACGTCCTGACTTTC	CASSPMGRAVSGANVLTF
TRBD1	TRBV6-8	TRBJ1-5	few	TGTGCCAGCAGTTACGAGGGACAGGTCTATCAGCCCCAGCATTTT	CASSYEGQVYQPQHF
NA	TRBV11-3	TRBJ1-2	medium-sized	TGTGCCAGCAGCCCGTTCACAACCCCTTCCTATGGCTACACCTTC	CASSPFTTPSYGYTF
NA	TRBV6-8	TRBJ2-6	NA	TGTGCCAGCAGTCAAAGGACTGGACAACCAAGTTCTGGGGCCAACGTCCTGACTTTC	CASSQRTGQPSSGANVLTF
NA	TRBV6-8	TRBJ2-2	few	TGTGCCAGCAGTGAGCCCAACACCGGGGAGCTGTTTTTT	CASSEPNTGELFF
TRBD1	TRBV7-4	TRBJ2-1	NA	TGTGCCAGCAGCGAAGGACAGGTGATAAGACCGTTCAAGCAGTTCTTC	CASSEGQVIRPFKQFF
TRBD1	TRBV12-5	TRBJ1-2	many	TGTGCCAGCTGGAACCTGACAGGGAAGGAGGGCTACACCTTC	CASWNLTGKEGYTF
NA	TRBV18	TRBJ1-4	once	TGTGCCAGCTCACCGGAGAGGGCATCGGAAAAACTGTTTTTT	CASSPERASEKLFF
NA	TRBV7-2	TRBJ2-7	large	TGTGCCAGCAGCTTAGGGCCAAATTACGAGCAGTACTTC	CASSLGPNYEQYF
NA	TRBV9	TRBJ2-1	NA	TGTGCCAGCAGCGTAGCCCAGAACAATGAGCAGTTCTTC	CASSVAQNNEQFF
NA	TRBV6-8	TRBJ1-1	NA	TGTGCCAGCAGTTACTACACAGACACTGAAGCTTTCTTT	CASSYYTDTEAFF
NA	TRBV25-1	TRBJ2-5	once	TGTGCCAGCAGTGAACCCTTCGGAGAGACCCAGTACTTC	CASSEPFGETQYF
TRBD2	TRBV19	TRBJ2-1	NA	TGTGCCAGTAGTACTAATTCCGGGACTAGCCGGACACCAGAGCAGTTCTTC	CASSTNSGTSRTPEQFF
NA	TRBV27	TRBJ1-1	NA	TGTGCCAGCAGTTTACGCAGGGGAGAAACTGAAGCTTTCTTT	CASSLRRGETEAFF
NA	TRBV18	TRBJ2-1	once	TGTGCCAGCTCACCACCGTATAGGCGGGAATACAATGAGCAGTTCTTC	CASSPPYRREYNEQFF
NA	TRBV29-1	TRBJ2-1	NA	TGCAGCGTTGCTTGGGGCATCGCTTCGTCGGAGCAGTTCTTC	CSVAWGIASSEQFF
TRBD2	TRBV28	TRBJ2-3	once	TGTGCCAGCAGTCCCCGACTAGCGGGAGCCCCAGATACGCAGTATTTT	CASSPRLAGAPDTQYF